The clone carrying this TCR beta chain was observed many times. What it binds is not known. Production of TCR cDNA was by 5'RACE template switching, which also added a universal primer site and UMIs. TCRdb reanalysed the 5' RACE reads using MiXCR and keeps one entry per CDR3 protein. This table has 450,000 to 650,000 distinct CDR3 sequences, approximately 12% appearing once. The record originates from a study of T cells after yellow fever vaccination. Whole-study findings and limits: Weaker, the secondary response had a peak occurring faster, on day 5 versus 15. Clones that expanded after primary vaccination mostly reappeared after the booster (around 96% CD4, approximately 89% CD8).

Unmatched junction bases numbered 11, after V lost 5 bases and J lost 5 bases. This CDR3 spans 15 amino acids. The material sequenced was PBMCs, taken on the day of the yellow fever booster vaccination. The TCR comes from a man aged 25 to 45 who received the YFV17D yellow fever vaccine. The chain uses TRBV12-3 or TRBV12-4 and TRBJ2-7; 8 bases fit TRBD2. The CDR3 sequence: CASSPVAGGTHEQYF. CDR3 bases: TGTGCCAGCAGTCCCGTGGCGGGAGGAACCCACGAGCAGTACTTC.